These 30 T cell receptor beta chains were sequenced from one sample in a study of cytomegalovirus exposure and HLA in healthy donors. 60 Vbeta and 13 Jbeta primers were used in PCR. The assay was immunoSEQ multiplex PCR, and TCRdb's table has in-frame clones only and misses some. This sample has approximately 200,000 clones, with about three quarters found just once. The source material was PBMCs. These receptors were taken from a man younger than 35 in good health and CMV-seronegative.

A note on this clone: A read error may account for a junction end that differs from germline. The V call is TRBV7-9, the J call TRBJ1-5; tentatively, D is TRBD1 (5 bases). Germline CDR1 is SEHNR and CDR2 is FQNEAQ (reference sequence). The CDR3 runs to 14 residues. The CDR3 loop is CSSSLSQDGQPQHF. Here the CDR3 DNA reads TGTTCCAGCAGCTTATCACAGGACGGTCAGCCCCAGCATTTT.

V gene TRBV7-9 combines with J gene TRBJ2-7; 8 bases are shared with TRBD1. Germline loops: CDR1 SEHNR, CDR2 FQNEAQ (reference sequence). This CDR3 contains 15 residues. Germline trimming cut 6 bases from V and 2 bases from J; bases unmatched to any gene: 9. As DNA, the CDR3 is TGTGCCAGCAGAATAGGGACAGGAGCAGCCTACGAGCAGTACTTC. Protein sequence: CASRIGTGAAYEQYF. The full variable domain, with the rest looked up from reference TRBV7-9 and TRBJ2-7, is DTGVSQNPRHKITKRGQNVTFRCDPISEHNRLYWYRQTLGQGPEFLTYFQNEAQLEKSRLLSDRFSAERPKGSFSTLEIQRTEQGDSAMYLCASRIGTGAAYEQYFGPGTRLTVT.

The rearrangement joins TRBV5-4 to TRBJ1-2, with TRBD1 matching 8 bases. V shed 3 bases, J shed 10 bases, and the junction held 8 bases outside the gene matches. The CDR3 totals 13 residues. Germline CDR1 and CDR2: SGHNT and YYREEE (reference sequence). The CDR3 nucleotides are TGTGCCAGCAGCTCATCCGGGACAGGAGCCTACACCTTC. Translated: CASSSSGTGAYTF.

This chain connects TRBV29-1 to TRBJ2-3; 10 positions agree with TRBD2. This CDR3 contains 17 residues. The germline V gene encodes CDR1 SQVTM and CDR2 ANQGSEA. Trimming removed 3 bases from V and 2 bases from J; junction bases left unmatched: 11. For the CDR3, the DNA is TGCAGCGTTGATGGGGGGACTAGCGTTCTCTTCACAGATACGCAGTATTTT. This encodes CSVDGGTSVLFTDTQYF.

The chain is built from TRBV14 and TRBJ2-7; 7 bases are shared with TRBD1. The junction had 2 bases not matched to a gene; V was cut back by 4 bases and J by 2 bases. CDR3 size: 13 residues. Per germline, CDR1 SGHDN and CDR2 FVKESK. Here the CDR3 DNA reads TGTGCCAGCAGCCGACAGGGCCCCTACGAGCAGTACTTC. It codes for CASSRQGPYEQYF.

This clone turned up a few times. V gene TRBV6-4 combines with J gene TRBJ2-1; 7 nucleotides match TRBD2. The germline V gene has CDR1 MRHNA and CDR2 SNTAGT. This CDR3 is built from 15 residues. The V and J ends lost 2 bases and 1 base, in that order; junction bases with no gene match: 2. CDR3: CASSDGGGSYNEQFF. The CDR3 DNA reads TGTGCCAGCAGTGACGGCGGGGGATCCTACAATGAGCAGTTCTTC.

The CDR3 reads CASSSGQRTANTGELFF. Here the CDR3 DNA reads TGTGCCAGCAGCTCCGGACAGCGAACAGCGAACACCGGGGAGCTGTTTTTT. The V and J genes are TRBV5-6 and TRBJ2-2; tentative D call: TRBD1 (6 bases). Germline V gene sequence: CDR1 SGHDT, CDR2 YYEEEE. The CDR3 length is 17 residues. The ends were cut back, 3 bases at V and 0 bases at J, with 15 bases in the middle.

The rearrangement uses TRBV4-1 and TRBJ2-5, with D perhaps TRBD1 (6 bases). CDR1 and CDR2 (germline): MGHRA, YSYEKL. V dropped 1 base and J dropped 3 bases, with 12 bases sitting between them. The CDR3 spans 15 residues. CDR3 protein: CASSQGGTYEETQYF. The CDR3, as DNA: TGCGCCAGCAGCCAAGGTGGGACATACGAAGAGACCCAGTACTTC.

This clone occurred a few times. The chain links TRBV6-6 to TRBJ1-1; the match to TRBD1 covers 10 bases. V was pared by 6 bases and J by 7 bases, with 5 bases of the junction left unmatched. The length of the CDR3 is 13 residues. The V gene's germline CDR1 is MNHNY and CDR2 SVGAGI (reference sequence). The CDR3 loop is CASSRTGGIEAFF. CDR3 coding DNA: TGTGCCAGCAGCAGGACAGGGGGGATTGAAGCTTTCTTT.

The gene calls are TRBV6-1 and TRBJ2-1, with 8 bases matching TRBD2. Germline trimming cut 8 bases from V and 5 bases from J; bases unmatched to any gene: 8. The CDR3 is made up of 14 amino acids. From germline, CDR1 is MNHNS and CDR2 SASEGT. In DNA form, the CDR3 reads TGTGCCAGCCACCCCGGGGGGGCCCACAATGAGCAGTTCTTC. Its protein is CASHPGGAHNEQFF.

The chain recombines TRBV9 with TRBJ1-2; D remains ambiguous. This CDR3 has 13 residues. The germline CDR1 and CDR2 sequences are SGDLS and YYNGEE. Trimming removed 0 bases at V and 6 bases at J, with 9 bases between. The CDR3 DNA sequence: TGTGCCAGCAGCGTAGTAACCGGGAATGGCTACACCTTC. Translation gives CASSVVTGNGYTF.

This clone was detected once. The chain recombines TRBV12-5 with TRBJ1-1, with TRBD1 as a possible D gene (5 bases). Between the trimmed V and J ends, which lost 5 bases and 4 bases, there was a span of 11 bases. Germline V gene data show CDR1 as LGHNT and CDR2 as FRNRAP. CDR3 length equals 13 residues. CDR3 protein: CASGPLGATEAFF. Written as DNA, the CDR3 is TGTGCTAGTGGTCCCCTTGGGGCCACTGAAGCTTTCTTT.

This clone was counted only a few times. The sample carries other DNA sequences with the same CDR3. The chain recombines TRBV19 with TRBJ2-5, with D perhaps matching TRBD1 (5 bases). CDR1 LNHDA and CDR2 SQIVND come from the germline V gene (reference sequence). The length of the CDR3 is 13 residues. V was clipped by 5 bases and J by 2 bases, with 9 bases between them. CDR3 bases: TGTGCCAGTAGTCAAGGGGCACAAGAGACCCAGTACTTC. It codes for CASSQGAQETQYF.

This clone was seen only a few times. This chain joins TRBV28 and TRBJ1-2, with 7 bases lining up with TRBD1. The CDR3 runs 15 residues. The V and J ends lost 5 bases and 3 bases, in that order; junction bases with no gene match: 9. CDR1 and CDR2 from the germline V gene are MDHEN and SYDVKM. CDR3 region: CASSRQGPLHYGYTF. In nucleotides, the CDR3 is TGTGCCAGCAGTCGACAGGGACCACTCCACTATGGCTACACCTTC.

The chain recombines TRBV7-3 with TRBJ2-1; TRBD2 might be the D (6 bases). This CDR3 comprises 16 residues. Germline values: CDR1 SGHTA, CDR2 FQGTGA. The ends were cut back, 4 bases at V and 8 bases at J, with 21 bases in the middle. The CDR3 DNA reads TGTGCCAGCAGCTACAGTCGGCGGGACCGGTACGATGAGCAGTTCTTC. Amino acid sequence: CASSYSRRDRYDEQFF.

The V and J genes are TRBV6-4 and TRBJ1-3; tentatively, D is TRBD1 (5 bases). The germline gives CDR1 MRHNA, CDR2 SNTAGT. There are 13 residues in the CDR3. The CDR3 protein is CAGPRAAGNTIYF. DNA for the CDR3: TGTGCGGGGCCCAGGGCTGCTGGAAACACCATATATTTT.

The chain recombines TRBV27 with TRBJ2-2; 10 bases line up with TRBD1. CDR1 is MNHEY and CDR2 is SMNVEV in the germline V gene (reference sequence). With 3 bases clipped from V and 6 bases from J, the junction kept 4 bases outside the gene matches. The CDR3 spans 15 residues. The CDR3 region has the DNA TGTGCCAGCAGTTTCTCGACAGGGGGCTCCGGGGAGCTGTTTTTT. This gives the protein CASSFSTGGSGELFF.

This sequence joins TRBV7-9 and TRBJ2-5; D might be TRBD1 (5 bases). CDR3 length: 15 amino acids. The germline gives CDR1 SEHNR, CDR2 FQNEAQ (reference sequence). Trimming stripped 4 bases from V and 4 bases from J, with 16 bases between. The CDR3 DNA reads as TGTGCCAGCAGCTGGGAACAGGTGGTTGGAGAGACCCAGTACTTC. Translating gives CASSWEQVVGETQYF.

The chain carries TRBV28 and TRBJ1-3; D gene uncertain. CDR3 length: 17 amino acids. The V gene lost 2 bases and the J gene lost 5 bases, with 19 bases spanning the gap. The germline V gene has CDR1 MDHEN and CDR2 SYDVKM. Here the CDR3 reads CASSLGSTAEKRNTIYF. The CDR3 DNA reads as TGTGCCAGCAGTTTAGGCAGTACCGCGGAGAAGAGAAACACCATATATTTT.

A few counts support this clone. This chain links TRBV20-1 with TRBJ2-7; D gene ambiguous. The V end was cut by 7 bases, the J end by 2 bases, with 6 bases between. Germline V lookup: CDR1 DFQATT, CDR2 SNEGSKA (reference sequence). CDR3 length: 10 amino acids. The CDR3 sequence is CSGKPYEQYF. The CDR3 bases are TGCAGTGGCAAGCCCTACGAGCAGTACTTC.

The gene calls are TRBV13 and TRBJ1-1; D may be TRBD1 (6 bases). Germline loops: CDR1 PRHDT, CDR2 FYEKMQ (reference sequence). Trimming removed 2 bases at V and 7 bases at J, with 17 bases between. The CDR3 runs to 15 residues. The CDR3 loop is CASSLPRGGQGEAFF. The DNA for the CDR3 is TGTGCCAGCAGCTTACCGAGAGGGGGTCAAGGTGAAGCTTTCTTT.

V usage is TRBV6-1 and J usage is TRBJ1-1, with 8 nucleotides matching TRBD1. The trim removed 1 base at V and 4 bases at J, leaving 8 bases unmatched. This CDR3 spans 16 amino acids. The germline V gene encodes CDR1 MNHNS and CDR2 SASEGT. CDR3 sequence: CASSEVWGTGGTEAFF. The CDR3 region has the DNA TGTGCCAGCAGTGAAGTCTGGGGGACAGGAGGCACTGAAGCTTTCTTT.

The V and J genes are TRBV7-9 and TRBJ2-7; D ambiguous. This CDR3 contains 14 residues. Trimming took off 4 bases at V and 3 bases at J, with 13 bases between the two ends. The germline gives CDR1 SEHNR, CDR2 FQNEAQ (reference sequence). CDR3 sequence: CASSYTSEYYEQYF. As DNA, the CDR3 is TGTGCCAGCAGCTATACTTCGGAGTACTACGAGCAGTACTTC.

The V and J genes are TRBV19 and TRBJ1-6; tentatively, D is TRBD1 (5 bases). The germline V gene encodes CDR1 LNHDA and CDR2 SQIVND (reference sequence). Trimming removed 9 bases at V and 13 bases at J, with 19 bases between. This CDR3 has 13 residues. Here the CDR3 reads CASSGTWASPLHF. Here the CDR3 DNA reads TGTGCCAGCTCCGGGACTTGGGCTTCCCCCCTCCACTTT.

The chain couples TRBV6-6 to TRBJ2-4, with TRBD2 matching 8 bases. Trimming removed 0 bases from V and 9 bases from J; junction bases left unmatched: 10. The germline CDR1 and CDR2 sequences are MNHNY and SVGAGI (reference sequence). The CDR3 is 16 amino acids. As DNA, the CDR3 is TGTGCCAGCAGTTACTCGAAGCCGAACGGGGGGGGCATTCAGTACTTC. As protein: CASSYSKPNGGGIQYF.

The V call is TRBV10-1, the J call TRBJ2-2, with D perhaps matching TRBD1 (5 bases). The CDR3 is made up of 17 amino acids. Germline V gives CDR1 WNHNN, CDR2 SYGVQD (reference sequence). Trimming shortened V by 0 bases and J by 1 base, and 12 bases separated the two germline ends. CDR3 amino acids: CASSESQGLGNTGELFF. The CDR3 DNA follows: TGCGCCAGCAGTGAGTCGCAGGGTCTGGGGAACACCGGGGAGCTGTTTTTT.

The rearrangement links TRBV4-3 to TRBJ2-1, with D possibly being TRBD2 (6 bases). From germline, CDR1 is LGHNA and CDR2 YSLEER. The CDR3 totals 15 residues. V shed 4 bases and J shed 1 base, with 11 bases lying between them. The DNA for the CDR3 is TGCGCCAGCAGCCCCGGGAGTGGGTCCTACAATGAGCAGTTCTTC. Translated: CASSPGSGSYNEQFF.

V usage is TRBV19 and J usage is TRBJ2-1; possibly TRBD1 for D (6 bases). The CDR3 loop spans 16 amino acids. Germline V gene sequence: CDR1 LNHDA, CDR2 SQIVND (reference sequence). The V end was cut by 5 bases, the J end by 0 bases, with 14 bases between. The CDR3 sequence: CASSSHRAGSYNEQFF. The CDR3 DNA sequence: TGTGCCAGTAGTTCGCACAGGGCGGGCTCCTACAATGAGCAGTTCTTC.

Only one count was recorded for this clone. This chain joins TRBV7-9 and TRBJ2-3; 8 bases fit TRBD1. Germline assignment: CDR1 SEHNR and CDR2 FQNEAQ (reference sequence). V lost 2 bases to trimming and J lost 0 bases; unmatched junction nucleotides: 1. The CDR3 sequence is 15 residues long. CDR3 protein: CASSLQGASTDTQYF. The CDR3 coding sequence is TGTGCCAGCAGCTTACAGGGGGCGAGCACAGATACGCAGTATTTT.

V is TRBV5-6 and J is TRBJ2-7; 7 nucleotides line up with TRBD1. The CDR3 spans 15 residues. After removal of 6 bases from V and 0 bases from J, the junction contained 9 bases not matched to a gene. Per the germline V gene, CDR1 is SGHDT and CDR2 is YYEEEE. CDR3 coding DNA: TGTGCCAGCACCCTAGAACAGGGGAGCTCCTACGAGCAGTACTTC. It specifies CASTLEQGSSYEQYF.